This TCR beta chain was identified during a study of T cell responses to AZD1222 COVID-19 vaccine. Study-wide results and limits: Repertoires in all cases were sampled only once the peak T cell response had passed. Recipients of AZD1222 seropositive at baseline numbered only five or six. Receipt of two AZD1222 doses was followed by a rise in Spike-specific TCR breadth and depth.

Some clones are missing from TCRdb's copy, which holds only in-frame ones; the method was immunoSEQ multiplex PCR. The table records some 150,000 clones, about nine tenths of them present only once. The CDR3 sequence is 16 residues long. Looked up from germline, CDR1 is SGHTA and CDR2 is FQGNSA. Trimming removed 1 base at V and 5 bases at J, with 15 bases between. This clone was counted a single time. Its antigen is still unknown. The receptor's source is an adult in good health. V is TRBV7-2 and J is TRBJ2-1; the D gene is possibly TRBD2 (5 bases). Sample: peripheral blood, taken on day 0 of AZD1222 vaccination. DNA for the CDR3: TGTGCCAGCAGCTTAGTGCGAGGAGGTTTACACAATGAGCAGTTCTTC. Its translation is CASSLVRGGLHNEQFF.